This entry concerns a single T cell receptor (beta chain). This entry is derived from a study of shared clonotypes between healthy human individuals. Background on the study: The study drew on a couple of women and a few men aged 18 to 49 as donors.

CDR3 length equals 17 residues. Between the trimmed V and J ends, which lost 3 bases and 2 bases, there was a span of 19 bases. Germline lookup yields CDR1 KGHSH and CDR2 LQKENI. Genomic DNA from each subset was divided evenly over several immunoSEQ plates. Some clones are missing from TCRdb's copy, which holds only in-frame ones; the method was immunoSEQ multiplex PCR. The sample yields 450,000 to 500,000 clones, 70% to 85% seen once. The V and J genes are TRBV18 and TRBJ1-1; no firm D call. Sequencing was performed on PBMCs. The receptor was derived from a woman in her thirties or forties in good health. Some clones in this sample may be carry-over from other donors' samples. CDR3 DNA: TGTGCCAGCTCACCGGTTTTCGACGGAGGAGAAAACACTGAAGCTTTCTTT. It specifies CASSPVFDGGENTEAFF. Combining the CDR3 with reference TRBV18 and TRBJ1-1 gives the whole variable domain NAGVMQNPRHLVRRRGQEARLRCSPMKGHSHVYWYRQLPEEGLKFMVYLQKENIIDESGMPKERFSAEFPKEGPSILRIQQVVRGDSAAYFCASSPVFDGGENTEAFFGQGTRLTVV.